A selection of T cell receptor beta chains follows, all from one sample in a study of OX40 agonist ivuxolimab in advanced cancers. TCRdb's table, derived via immunoSEQ multiplex PCR, lists solely in-frame clones and lacks some. Among roughly 67,000 clones listed, roughly 90% were seen once. The sequencing used CD4+ or CD8+ T cells sorted from blood, collected in a trial of the OX40 agonist ivuxolimab. These receptors were collected from an adult with an advanced solid tumor such as melanoma, head and neck, liver or kidney cancer. CDR3s include the opening cysteine and the closing phenylalanine or tryptophan. D genes are given only for firm matches. Some rows mark clone size as missing; the rest say once, few, many or name a class of expanded clone.

size,V,J,D,DNA,CDR3
.,TRBV27,TRBJ2-5,TRBD1,TGTGCCAGCAGTCCCCTGACAGGGGGCGAGACCCAGTACTTC,CASSPLTGGETQYF
.,TRBV27,TRBJ1-1,.,TGTGCCAGCAGTTTATACGCATCCATGAACACTGAAGCTTTCTTT,CASSLYASMNTEAFF
.,TRBV5-5,TRBJ2-3,.,TGTGCCAGCAGCTTGGGGGCAGGGGAGGCAGATACGCAGTATTTT,CASSLGAGEADTQYF
.,TRBV27,TRBJ2-5,.,TGTGCCAGCAGTTCCCGGACGGTCTTCCAAGAGACCCAGTACTTC,CASSSRTVFQETQYF
.,TRBV4-1,TRBJ1-5,.,TGCGCCAGCAGCCCTCAGACAGGAGGGCAGCCCCAGCATTTT,CASSPQTGGQPQHF
.,TRBV6-1,TRBJ1-2,.,TGTGCCAGCAGTGAGTGGGACCAGGGGAACTATGGCTACACCTTC,CASSEWDQGNYGYTF
.,TRBV4-3,TRBJ2-7,.,TGCGCCAGCAGCCAAGGGAGGGACAGACACTACGAGCAGTACTTC,CASSQGRDRHYEQYF
.,TRBV6-6,TRBJ2-5,TRBD1,TGTGCCAGCAGTTATTCGGACAGGGGACAAGAGACCCAGTACTTC,CASSYSDRGQETQYF
.,TRBV13,TRBJ2-7,TRBD1,TGTGCCAGCCAGGGGGCCACCTACGAGCAGTACTTC,CASQGATYEQYF
.,TRBV5-1,TRBJ2-5,.,TGCGCCAGCAGCTACCGGGACAGGGTAGAACCAGCGGGGGTTATCTACCAAGAGACCCAGTACTTC,CASSYRDRVEPAGVIYQETQYF
.,TRBV12-1,TRBJ1-2,.,TGTGCCAGTAGCTTTATCTCAGGCCCCACCTTC,CASSFISGPTF
once,TRBV7-6,TRBJ2-2,TRBD2,TGTGCCAGCAGCTGGGGGCGGGGGGCGAACACCGGGGAGCTGTTTTTT,CASSWGRGANTGELFF
.,TRBV2,TRBJ1-2,.,TGTGCCAGCAGTGAAGCGGGCAGGCCCTATGGCTACACCTTC,CASSEAGRPYGYTF
.,TRBV25-1,TRBJ2-3,.,TGTGCCAGCGTGGAAAGAGAAGATACGCAGTATTTT,CASVEREDTQYF
few,TRBV29-1,TRBJ1-1,.,TGCAGCGTAGCGGGGTCCAACACTGAAGCTTTCTTT,CSVAGSNTEAFF
.,TRBV4-3,TRBJ2-7,.,TGCGCCAGCAGCCAAGATCCACAGCCGTCAAGCTACGAGCAGTACTTC,CASSQDPQPSSYEQYF
.,TRBV14,TRBJ1-2,TRBD1,TGTGCCAGCAGCCTAGTGGTCAGTGACAGGGTCGATGGCTACACCTTC,CASSLVVSDRVDGYTF
.,TRBV10-3,TRBJ2-1,TRBD2,TGTGCCATCAGTGCCGCTAGCGGGGGGGCTTGGAATGAGCAGTTCTTC,CAISAASGGAWNEQFF
.,TRBV5-4,TRBJ2-7,.,TGTGCCAGCACCACCGGGACCTCTTCCTACGAGCAGTACTTC,CASTTGTSSYEQYF
once,TRBV6-4,TRBJ2-4,TRBD2,TGTGCCAGCAATGTTAGCGGGGGTTATGAAAACATTCAGTACTTC,CASNVSGGYENIQYF
.,TRBV4-1,TRBJ2-3,TRBD2,TGCGCCAGCAGCCAAGATGGGGCTAGCGGGGGGGAAGGGGATACGCAGTATTTT,CASSQDGASGGEGDTQYF
once,TRBV10-3,TRBJ2-5,TRBD1,TGTGCCATCAGTGAGTTTTGGGGACAGGAGTTGAAAGAGACCCAGTACTTC,CAISEFWGQELKETQYF
.,TRBV19,TRBJ1-1,.,TGTGCCAGTAGTATTGGGGCATCAACTTTCTTT,CASSIGASTFF
once,TRBV11-2,TRBJ2-7,.,TGTGCCAGCAGCTTAAATTCGGAGCGGGCCCAGTACTTC,CASSLNSERAQYF
.,TRBV4-2,TRBJ2-7,.,TGTGCCAGCAGCCAAGAATTCGGCTCAGGCTACGAGCAGTACTTC,CASSQEFGSGYEQYF
.,TRBV21-1,TRBJ2-1,.,TGTGCCAGCAGCAAAGAAGGGGTAGGCAATGAGCAGTTCTTC,CASSKEGVGNEQFF
.,TRBV6-6,TRBJ2-1,TRBD2,TGTGCCAGCAGCTCACCTAGCGGGGGGGCCAATGAGCAGTTCTTC,CASSSPSGGANEQFF
.,TRBV19,TRBJ1-5,TRBD1,TGTGCCAGTCAGACAGGGGAGCCCCAGCATTTT,CASQTGEPQHF
.,TRBV9,TRBJ2-5,TRBD2,TGTGCCAGCAGCGCCCAGCGGGGGCAGGAGACCCAGTACTTC,CASSAQRGQETQYF
.,TRBV4-3,TRBJ2-7,.,TGCGCCAGCAGCCAAGGGAGCGAGCAGTACTTC,CASSQGSEQYF
.,TRBV10-1,TRBJ2-3,TRBD2,TGCGCCAGAAATCAGTGCGGGACTAGCGTAAGCACAGATACGCAGTATTTT,CARNQCGTSVSTDTQYF
few,TRBV6-6,TRBJ2-1,TRBD2,TGTGCCAGCATTCAGCGGGGGGGCCTAGATGAGCAGTTCTTC,CASIQRGGLDEQFF
.,TRBV7-3,TRBJ2-1,.,TGTGCCAGCAGCCCAACACCTATCAACAATGAGCAGTTCTTC,CASSPTPINNEQFF
.,TRBV30,TRBJ1-4,.,TGTGCCTGGAGGAACCTTACCGGGATGGGGGAAAAACTGTTTTTT,CAWRNLTGMGEKLFF
few,TRBV7-9,TRBJ2-7,.,TGTGCCAGCAGCTTATACGGGGGGACACTTACCTACGAGCAGTACTTC,CASSLYGGTLTYEQYF
.,TRBV6-1,TRBJ2-5,.,TGTGCCAGCAGTGAAGCGCTTGGGGGTGGGGAGACCCAGTACTTC,CASSEALGGGETQYF
.,TRBV5-1,TRBJ2-3,TRBD2,TGCGCCACCGGGGAGGGCTACACAGATACGCAGTATTTT,CATGEGYTDTQYF
.,TRBV2,TRBJ2-7,TRBD2,TGTGCCAGCAGTCTTAGCGGGATGTTTTCCTACGAGCAGTACTTC,CASSLSGMFSYEQYF
.,TRBV11-2,TRBJ1-4,.,TGTGCCAGCAGGAACTCGGGGGGTGTGGAAAAACTGTTTTTT,CASRNSGGVEKLFF
few,TRBV7-8,TRBJ2-7,TRBD1,TGTGCCAGCAGCTTAATGGGGACAGGGGCCTACGAGCAGTACTTC,CASSLMGTGAYEQYF
.,TRBV21-1,TRBJ2-3,.,TGTGCCAGTGGGACTACGCCTTCGGATACGCAGTATTTT,CASGTTPSDTQYF
once,TRBV4-2,TRBJ2-3,.,TGTGCCAGCAGCCAACCCGGGGGGCCCGAAGATACGCAGTATTTT,CASSQPGGPEDTQYF
.,TRBV15,TRBJ2-7,.,TGTGCCACCAGTTCGATAAGCCAGGGCTACGAGCAGTACTTC,CATSSISQGYEQYF
.,TRBV5-1,TRBJ1-1,.,TGCGCCAGCAGCTTGGGGGACACTGAAGCTTTCTTT,CASSLGDTEAFF
once,TRBV6-4,TRBJ1-2,TRBD1,TGTGCCAGCAGTTCGGGACAGGGCCATGGCTACACCTTC,CASSSGQGHGYTF
.,TRBV6-6,TRBJ1-2,.,TGTGCCAGCAGTCCACCCGATTATGGCTACACCTTC,CASSPPDYGYTF
.,TRBV6-5,TRBJ1-5,TRBD1,TGTGCCAGCAGTTACCTCCGGGACAGGGGTCAGCCCCAGCATTTT,CASSYLRDRGQPQHF
.,TRBV13,TRBJ1-5,.,TGTGCCAGCAGCTTATGGAATCAGCCCCAGCATTTT,CASSLWNQPQHF
.,TRBV6-4,TRBJ1-5,TRBD1,TGTGCCAGCAAAAAGGACAGGGGAGAATTTAGCAATCAGCCCCAGCATTTT,CASKKDRGEFSNQPQHF
.,TRBV6-5,TRBJ2-7,.,TGTGCCAGCAGTTACGGGGACGAGCAGTACTTC,CASSYGDEQYF
once,TRBV9,TRBJ2-2,TRBD2,TGTGCCAGCAGCCCTAGCGGGGGCCTCACCGGGGAGCTGTTTTTT,CASSPSGGLTGELFF
.,TRBV6-5,TRBJ2-2,.,TGTGCCAGCAGTTACGTTTCCACCGGGGAGCTGTTTTTT,CASSYVSTGELFF
.,TRBV19,TRBJ1-3,.,TGTGCCAGTAGTATAATCAGCTCTGGAAACACCATATATTTT,CASSIISSGNTIYF
.,TRBV27,TRBJ2-7,.,TGTGCCAGCAGTCCCCCCGGCGTAGGGGAGCAGTACTTC,CASSPPGVGEQYF
.,TRBV7-9,TRBJ2-6,.,TGTGCCAGCAGCTCACCGGGACGGTCGAGGATGTTAGCCAACGTCCTGACTTTC,CASSSPGRSRMLANVLTF